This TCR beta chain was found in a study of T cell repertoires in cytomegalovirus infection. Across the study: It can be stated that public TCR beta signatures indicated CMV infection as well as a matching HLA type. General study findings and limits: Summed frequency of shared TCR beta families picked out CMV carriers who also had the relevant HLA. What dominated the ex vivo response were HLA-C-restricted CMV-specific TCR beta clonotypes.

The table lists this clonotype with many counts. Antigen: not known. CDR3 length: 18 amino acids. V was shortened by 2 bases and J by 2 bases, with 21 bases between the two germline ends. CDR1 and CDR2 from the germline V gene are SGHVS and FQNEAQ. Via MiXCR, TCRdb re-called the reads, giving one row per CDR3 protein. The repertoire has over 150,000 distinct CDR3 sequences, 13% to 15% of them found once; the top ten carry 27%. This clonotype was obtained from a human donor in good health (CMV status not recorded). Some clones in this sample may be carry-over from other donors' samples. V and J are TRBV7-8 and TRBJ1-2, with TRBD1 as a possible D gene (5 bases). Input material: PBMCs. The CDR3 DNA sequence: TGTGCCAGCAGCTTATTGCTGGGTCAGGGAATGAAGAACTATGGCTACACCTTC. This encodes CASSLLLGQGMKNYGYTF.